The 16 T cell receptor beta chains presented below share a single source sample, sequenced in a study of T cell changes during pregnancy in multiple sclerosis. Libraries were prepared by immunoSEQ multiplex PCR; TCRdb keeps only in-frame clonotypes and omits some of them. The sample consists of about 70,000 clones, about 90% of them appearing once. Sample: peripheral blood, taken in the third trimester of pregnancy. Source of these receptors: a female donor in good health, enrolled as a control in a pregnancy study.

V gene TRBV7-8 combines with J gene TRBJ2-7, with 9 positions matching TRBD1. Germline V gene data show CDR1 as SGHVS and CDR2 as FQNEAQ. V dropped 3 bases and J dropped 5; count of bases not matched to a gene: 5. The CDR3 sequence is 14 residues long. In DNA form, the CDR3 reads TGTGCCAGCAGCTTCCGGGACAGGGAACACGAGCAGTACTTC. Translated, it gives CASSFRDREHEQYF.

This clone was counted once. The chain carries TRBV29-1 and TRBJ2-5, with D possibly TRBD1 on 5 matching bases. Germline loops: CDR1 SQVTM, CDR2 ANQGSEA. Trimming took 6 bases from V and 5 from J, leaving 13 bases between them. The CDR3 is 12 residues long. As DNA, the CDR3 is TGCAGCGTGATGACAGCTCAGGAGACCCAGTACTTC. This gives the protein CSVMTAQETQYF.

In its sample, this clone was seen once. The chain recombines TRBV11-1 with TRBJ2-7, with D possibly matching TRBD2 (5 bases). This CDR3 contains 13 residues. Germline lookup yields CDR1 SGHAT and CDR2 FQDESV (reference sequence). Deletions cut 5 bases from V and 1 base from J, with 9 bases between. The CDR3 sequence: CASSGLGSYEQYF. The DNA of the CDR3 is TGTGCCAGCAGCGGACTCGGATCCTACGAGCAGTACTTC.

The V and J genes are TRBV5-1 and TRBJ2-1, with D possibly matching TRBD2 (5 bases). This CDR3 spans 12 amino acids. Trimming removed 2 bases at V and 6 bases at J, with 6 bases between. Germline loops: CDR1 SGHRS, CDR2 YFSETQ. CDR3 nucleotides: TGCGCCAGCAGCTTTACTAGCAATGAGCAGTTCTTC. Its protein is CASSFTSNEQFF. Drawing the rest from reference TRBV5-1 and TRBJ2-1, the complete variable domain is KAGVTQTPRYLIKTRGQQVTLSCSPISGHRSVSWYQQTPGQGLQFLFEYFSETQRNKGNFPGRFSGRQFSNSRSEMNVSTLELGDSALYLCASSFTSNEQFFGPGTRLTVL.

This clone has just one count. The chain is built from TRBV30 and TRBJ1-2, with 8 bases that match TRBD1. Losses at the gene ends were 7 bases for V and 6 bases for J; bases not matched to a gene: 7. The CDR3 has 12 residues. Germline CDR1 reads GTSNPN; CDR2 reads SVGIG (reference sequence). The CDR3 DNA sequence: TGTGCCTCCAATGCGGACAGGGATGGCTACACCTTC. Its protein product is CASNADRDGYTF.

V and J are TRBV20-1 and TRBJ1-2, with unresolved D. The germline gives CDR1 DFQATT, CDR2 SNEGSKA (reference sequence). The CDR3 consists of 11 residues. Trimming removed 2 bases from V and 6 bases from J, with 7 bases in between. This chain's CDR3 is CSARISNGYTF. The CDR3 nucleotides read TGCAGTGCTAGAATTAGTAATGGCTACACCTTC.

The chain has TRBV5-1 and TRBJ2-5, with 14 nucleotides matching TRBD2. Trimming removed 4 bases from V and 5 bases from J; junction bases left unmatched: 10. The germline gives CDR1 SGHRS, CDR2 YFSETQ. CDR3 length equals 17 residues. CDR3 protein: CASSLFGLAGGAETQYF. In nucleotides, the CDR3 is TGCGCCAGCAGCCTTTTTGGACTAGCGGGGGGAGCGGAGACCCAGTACTTC.

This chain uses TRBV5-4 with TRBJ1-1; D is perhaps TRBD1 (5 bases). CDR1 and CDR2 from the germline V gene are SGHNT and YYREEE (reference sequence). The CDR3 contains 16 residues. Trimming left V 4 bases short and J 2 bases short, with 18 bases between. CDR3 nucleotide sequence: TGTGCCAGCAGCGCCGGGGGGTTGCTGGCTAACACTGAAGCTTTCTTT. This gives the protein CASSAGGLLANTEAFF.

CDR3 DNA: TGTGCCAGCAGTTTAAAGGGGTACCCCTCCTACGAGCAGTACTTC. It yields the protein CASSLKGYPSYEQYF. This chain uses TRBV27 with TRBJ2-7; D perhaps matches TRBD1 (5 bases). V was shortened by 2 bases and J by 0 bases, with 11 bases between the two germline ends. Germline lookup yields CDR1 MNHEY and CDR2 SMNVEV (reference sequence). This CDR3 contains 15 residues.

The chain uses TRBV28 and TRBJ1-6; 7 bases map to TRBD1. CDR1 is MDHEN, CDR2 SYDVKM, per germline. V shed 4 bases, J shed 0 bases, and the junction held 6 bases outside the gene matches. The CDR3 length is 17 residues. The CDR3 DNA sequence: TGTGCCAGCAGTTCCCGGACAGGTCCCTCCTATAATTCACCCCTCCACTTT. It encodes CASSSRTGPSYNSPLHF.

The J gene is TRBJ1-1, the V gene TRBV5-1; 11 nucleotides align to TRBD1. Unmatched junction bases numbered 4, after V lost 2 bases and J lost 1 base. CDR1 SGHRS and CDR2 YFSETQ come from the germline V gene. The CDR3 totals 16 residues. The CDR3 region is CASSLRDRGGNTEAFF. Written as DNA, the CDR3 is TGCGCCAGCAGCTTAAGGGACAGGGGGGGGAACACTGAAGCTTTCTTT.

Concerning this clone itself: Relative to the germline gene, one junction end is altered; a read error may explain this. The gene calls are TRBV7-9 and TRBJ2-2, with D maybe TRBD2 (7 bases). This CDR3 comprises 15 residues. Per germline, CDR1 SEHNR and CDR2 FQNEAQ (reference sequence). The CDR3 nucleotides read TGTGCCAGCAGGGGAGGATGGGGGGGCACCGAGGAGCTGTTTTTT. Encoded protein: CASRGGWGGTEELFF.

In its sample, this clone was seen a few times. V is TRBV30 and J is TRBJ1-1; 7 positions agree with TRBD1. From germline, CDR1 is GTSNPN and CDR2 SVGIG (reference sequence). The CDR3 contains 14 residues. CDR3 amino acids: CARKGQSMNTEAFF. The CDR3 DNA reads TGTGCTCGGAAGGGACAGTCAATGAACACTGAAGCTTTCTTT.

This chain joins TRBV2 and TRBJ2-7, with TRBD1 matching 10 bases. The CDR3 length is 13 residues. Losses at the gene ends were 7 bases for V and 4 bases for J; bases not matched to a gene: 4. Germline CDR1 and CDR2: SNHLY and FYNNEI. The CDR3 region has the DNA TGTGCCAGCAATGGGGACAGGGGTTACGAGCAGTACTTC. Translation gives CASNGDRGYEQYF.

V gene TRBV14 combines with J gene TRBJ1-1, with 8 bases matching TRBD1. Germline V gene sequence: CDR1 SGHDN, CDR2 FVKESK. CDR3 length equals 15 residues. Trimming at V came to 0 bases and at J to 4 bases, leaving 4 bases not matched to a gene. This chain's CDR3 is CASSQEGQGATEAFF. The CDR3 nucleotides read TGTGCCAGCAGCCAAGAAGGGCAGGGGGCCACTGAAGCTTTCTTT.

CDR3 sequence reads: CASSYGGAGDHEQYF. As DNA, the CDR3 is TGTGCCAGCAGTTACGGGGGGGCAGGGGATCACGAGCAGTACTTC. The chain employs TRBV6-5 and TRBJ2-7; the D gene is possibly TRBD2 (7 bases). Germline CDR1 and CDR2: MNHEY and SVGAGI. The CDR3 runs 15 residues. V lost 2 bases and J 5 bases, leaving 16 bases between the germline ends.